This entry features one TCR beta chain sequence. The antigen remains undetermined. Between the trimmed V and J ends, which lost 3 bases and 8 bases, there was a span of 13 bases. CDR3 length: 12 residues. Germline CDR1 reads DFQATT; CDR2 reads SNEGSKA (reference sequence). The entry originates in a study of blood T cells in healthy people across ages. The second PCR ran roughly 6 to 11 cycles with a sample-barcoded 5' primer and J-beta primers. Each CDR3 protein is one row after TCRdb ran MiXCR on the 5' RACE reads. The sample contains about 1,500,000 distinct CDR3 sequences, roughly 27% of which appear only once. General observations from the study: In the absence of known donor CMV status, changes in expanded clonotypes were possibly confounded.

This chain links TRBV20-1 with TRBJ1-2; perhaps TRBD1 as D (5 bases). The TCR sequence derives from a woman aged 25-40 years in good health. The material sequenced was blood. This CDR3 reads CSARGGVYGYTF. In nucleotides, the CDR3 is TGCAGTGCTAGGGGGGGTGTCTACGGCTACACCTTC.